Below are 11 T cell receptor beta chains sequenced from a single sample in a study of regulatory T cells in long-lasting Graves disease. In building TCR beta libraries, iRepertoire HTBI primers were used together with Arm-PCR of CDR3 regions. One entry per CDR3 protein, called by TCRdb with MiXCR from the multiplex PCR reads. Altogether hundreds of thousands of distinct CDR3 sequences are present, around an eighth being singletons, with the ten largest covering roughly 10%. Documented time point: newly diagnosed GD, antithyroid drugs for less than 3 months. PBMCs provided the RNA from which the TCR library was made. This same sample was also part of a study on T cells in Graves' hyperthyroidism and ophthalmopathy.

The source was peripheral blood mononuclear cells (PBMCs), collected at new diagnosis, from a patient treated with antithyroid drugs. These TCRs come from a young man with Graves disease.

At least ten counts were recorded for this clonotype. The V call is TRBV12-3 or TRBV12-4, the J call TRBJ2-1; 14 positions match TRBD2. The CDR3 is 18 amino acids. V lost 5 bases to trimming and J lost 0 bases; unmatched junction nucleotides: 6. The CDR3 protein is CASSGTSGSAYSYNEQFF. The CDR3 DNA sequence: TGTGCCAGCAGTGGGACTAGCGGGAGCGCCTACTCCTACAATGAGCAGTTCTTC.

The rearrangement links TRBV29-1 to TRBJ2-1, with 13 bases that match TRBD2. V shed 0 bases, J shed 0 bases, and the junction held 11 bases outside the gene matches. From germline, CDR1 is SQVTM and CDR2 ANQGSEA. The CDR3 length is 20 residues. CDR3 in DNA: TGCAGCGTTGAAGATCATTTGGGACTAGCGGGGTCTGGCTCCTACAATGAGCAGTTCTTC. Translating it yields CSVEDHLGLAGSGSYNEQFF.

CDR3 DNA sequence: TGTGCCAGCAGCCTACAGGGGGCCGGCGGCTACACCTTC. Protein product: CASSLQGAGGYTF. V usage is TRBV3-1 and J usage is TRBJ1-2; TRBD1 matches at 9 bases. V lost 4 bases to trimming and J lost 8 bases; unmatched junction nucleotides: 5. The CDR3 extends over 13 amino acids. Germline V lookup: CDR1 LGHDT, CDR2 YNNKEL (reference sequence).

The chain is built from TRBV3-1 and TRBJ2-3; perhaps TRBD1 as D (6 bases). V lost 4 bases and J lost 6, with 17 bases in between. CDR1 is LGHDT and CDR2 is YNNKEL in the germline V gene (reference sequence). The CDR3 is made up of 15 amino acids. The CDR3 sequence is CASSPRWDKGDTQYF. DNA for the CDR3: TGTGCCAGCAGCCCCCGATGGGACAAAGGGGATACGCAGTATTTT.

This clonotype was counted many times. The V call is TRBV6-1, the J call TRBJ1-2; no clear D. The CDR3 loop spans 13 amino acids. The V gene's germline CDR1 is MNHNS and CDR2 SASEGT. The V and J ends lost 7 bases and 7 bases respectively, with 16 bases between them. The CDR3, as DNA: TGTGCCAGCACCCCCCAGGTTGACGGTGGCTACACCTTC. Translation: CASTPQVDGGYTF.

This clonotype was picked up many times. The chain couples TRBV12-3 or TRBV12-4 to TRBJ2-1, with a weak D call TRBD2 (6 bases). Between the trimmed V and J ends, which lost 6 bases and 7 bases, there was a span of 22 bases. The CDR3 covers 16 residues. CDR3 sequence: CASSSAGDAAGNEQFF. The CDR3 DNA sequence: TGTGCCAGCAGCTCCGCCGGGGACGCGGCGGGAAATGAGCAGTTCTTC.

This clonotype showed up many times. The chain couples TRBV5-4 to TRBJ1-5; D gene ambiguous. With 0 bases removed from V and 1 base from J, the gap between germline ends came to 11 bases. CDR3 length: 16 residues. From germline, CDR1 is SGHNT and CDR2 YYREEE (reference sequence). In DNA form, the CDR3 reads TGTGCCAGCAGCTTGGGTGGGCAGGCGAGCAATCAGCCCCAGCATTTT. It specifies CASSLGGQASNQPQHF.

At least ten counts were recorded for this clonotype. J is TRBJ2-7 and V is TRBV20-1; TRBD2 agrees at 8 bases. In germline, CDR1 is DFQATT, CDR2 SNEGSKA (reference sequence). The junction had 9 bases not matched to a gene; V was cut back by 4 bases and J by 4 bases. This CDR3 has 14 amino acids. As DNA, the CDR3 is TGCAGTGCTACACCCTTCGGGACTAGTTACGAGCAGTACTTC. Its protein is CSATPFGTSYEQYF.

In this sample, this clonotype turned up many times. The chain is built from TRBV18 and TRBJ2-7; no firm D call. Per germline, CDR1 KGHSH and CDR2 LQKENI. Trimming cost V 3 bases and J 0 bases, with 12 bases left between them. The CDR3 is made up of 15 amino acids. CDR3: CASSPSARSSYEQYF. CDR3 nucleotides: TGTGCCAGCTCACCCAGCGCGCGGAGCTCCTACGAGCAGTACTTC.

This clonotype occurred many times. The chain carries TRBV30 and TRBJ1-1; D call uncertain. This CDR3 is built from 16 residues. CDR1 and CDR2 (germline): GTSNPN, SVGIG (reference sequence). V was shortened by 0 bases and J by 8 bases, with 22 bases between the two germline ends. The CDR3 is CAWSVRFIRGYNEAFF. For the CDR3, the DNA is TGTGCCTGGAGTGTACGTTTCATAAGAGGGTACAACGAAGCTTTCTTT.

This clonotype has ten or more counts. The gene calls are TRBV2 and TRBJ2-4; 7 bases fit TRBD1. The V and J ends lost 6 bases and 2 bases, in that order; junction bases with no gene match: 7. In germline, CDR1 is SNHLY, CDR2 FYNNEI. CDR3 length: 15 amino acids. The chain's CDR3 is CASSETTGTKNIQYF. The CDR3 nucleotides are TGTGCCAGCAGCGAGACGACAGGGACCAAAAACATTCAGTACTTC.